This is a list of T cell receptor beta chains from one sample in a study of early T cells in non-severe SARS-CoV-2 infection. TCRdb re-called the 5' RACE reads through MiXCR, storing one row per CDR3 protein. Of approximately 76,000 distinct CDR3 sequences in the sample, about 10% were seen once. The sample was whole blood. These receptors were taken from an adult who was a healthcare worker with PCR-confirmed SARS-CoV-2 infection or an uninfected control (not recorded which). The CDR3 runs from the conserved cysteine through the conserved F or W. The D gene is left open where the match is weak. The size of a clone is reported for some rows only, either as once, few or many, or as a class for expanded clones.

TRBD2	TRBV14	TRBJ2-5	.	TGTGCCAGCAGCCTCTCTAGCGGCCTAGAGACCCAGTACTTC	CASSLSSGLETQYF
TRBD1	TRBV6-1	TRBJ1-2	few	TGTGCCAGCAGTCAAACCGGGACAGGGGGCTATGGCGGCTACACCTTC	CASSQTGTGGYGGYTF
TRBD2	TRBV27	TRBJ2-7	few	TGTGCCAGCAGTCGCGGACTAGGCGCTTTCCACGAGCAGTACTTC	CASSRGLGAFHEQYF
.	TRBV5-4	TRBJ2-5	many	TGTGCCAGCAGCGAGACAGCCCAAGAGACCCAGTACTTC	CASSETAQETQYF
TRBD2	TRBV4-3	TRBJ2-3	.	TGCGCCAGCAGCCGGGGACTAGCGGGGATAGATACGCAGTATTTT	CASSRGLAGIDTQYF
.	TRBV12-3/TRBV12-4	TRBJ1-2	.	TGTGCCAGCAGTTTAAACGGGCAAACGGGCTACACCTTC	CASSLNGQTGYTF
TRBD1	TRBV12-3/TRBV12-4	TRBJ1-2	.	TGTGCCAGCAGTTCCCTCGGGACAGCTACCTATGGCTACACCTTC	CASSSLGTATYGYTF
.	TRBV27	TRBJ2-5	few	TGTGCCAGCAGTTTTCGGGCGGGCCTCCAAGAGACCCAGTACTTC	CASSFRAGLQETQYF
TRBD2	TRBV30	TRBJ2-1	.	TGTGCCTGGTTGACTAGCGGGGGTAATGAGCAGTTCTTC	CAWLTSGGNEQFF
TRBD2	TRBV6-5	TRBJ2-5	.	TGTGCCAGCAGTTACTCGACTAGCGGGGCTTTCGGTGTTACGACCCAGTACTTC	CASSYSTSGAFGVTTQYF
.	TRBV10-2	TRBJ1-1	.	TGCGCCAGCAGTGAGCGGCAGCCCGTGGGCACTGAAGCTTTCTTT	CASSERQPVGTEAFF
.	TRBV5-6	TRBJ2-7	.	TGTGCCAGCAGTCAGGTACCTTCCTACGAGCAGTACTTC	CASSQVPSYEQYF
TRBD1	TRBV4-2	TRBJ1-2	few	TGTGCCAGCAGCCGAGACAGGGGGCATAGCTATGGCTACACCTTC	CASSRDRGHSYGYTF
.	TRBV18	TRBJ1-5	few	TGTGCCAGCTCACCCACCCCCCTGCCGGGGAGCAATCAGCCCCAGCATTTT	CASSPTPLPGSNQPQHF
.	TRBV7-6	TRBJ1-1	few	TGTGCCAGCAGCTTAAAACAAGGCTCTGAAGCTTTCTTT	CASSLKQGSEAFF
TRBD1	TRBV6-2/TRBV6-3	TRBJ1-3	.	TGTGCCAGCAGTTACCGGGACAGGAGCTCTGGAAACACCATATATTTT	CASSYRDRSSGNTIYF
.	TRBV2	TRBJ2-7	many	TGTGCCAGCGGACAGCCATTCTCCTACGAGCAGTACTTC	CASGQPFSYEQYF
.	TRBV12-3/TRBV12-4	TRBJ1-6	many	TGTGCCAGCACCCAGGAAGATTCACCCCTCCACTTT	CASTQEDSPLHF
.	TRBV5-1	TRBJ2-7	.	TGCGCCAGCAGGGGGAGGACAGCCTCCTACGAGCAGTACTTC	CASRGRTASYEQYF
.	TRBV29-1	TRBJ2-1	.	TGCAGCGCCGAGTCCTACAATGAGCAGTTCTTC	CSAESYNEQFF
.	TRBV5-5	TRBJ1-1	many	TGTGCCAGCAGTTCTAAGAACACTGAAGCTTTCTTT	CASSSKNTEAFF
.	TRBV7-9	TRBJ2-3	few	TGTGCCAGCTGGGCGGCACAGAGCACAGATACGCAGTATTTT	CASWAAQSTDTQYF
.	TRBV5-4	TRBJ1-2	many	TGTGCCAGCAGCTATGACCGAATCTATGGCTACACCTTC	CASSYDRIYGYTF
.	TRBV27	TRBJ2-7	.	TGTGCCAACAGTCCCTCGGGCCCGGCGTGGGGCGAGCAGTACTTC	CANSPSGPAWGEQYF
TRBD1	TRBV12-3/TRBV12-4	TRBJ1-1	.	TGTGCCAGCAGTTTCGGGGACAGGATAGCTGAAGCTTTCTTT	CASSFGDRIAEAFF
.	TRBV27	TRBJ1-1	.	TGTGCCAGCAGTTTAGGGCGGGGGGCGAGCGCTGAAGCTTTCTTT	CASSLGRGASAEAFF
.	TRBV2	TRBJ1-5	.	TGTGCCAGCAGACGGGACGCTTGGAGCAATCAGCCCCAGCATTTT	CASRRDAWSNQPQHF
.	TRBV20-1	TRBJ2-3	many	TGCAGTGCTACCCCCGGACAGTACACAGATACGCAGTATTTT	CSATPGQYTDTQYF
.	TRBV7-2	TRBJ2-5	few	TGTGCCAGCAGCTTAGAGGCGACTGGGGAGACCCAGTACTTC	CASSLEATGETQYF
.	TRBV6-5	TRBJ2-7	many	TGTGCCAGCAGTTACTCGAAGGCCGGACAACCACCTTACTACGAGCAGTACTTC	CASSYSKAGQPPYYEQYF
.	TRBV7-9	TRBJ2-3	many	TGTGCCAGCAGCCGGACTGGAGATACGCAGTATTTT	CASSRTGDTQYF
TRBD1	TRBV10-3	TRBJ1-2	few	TGTGCCATCAGTGAACAAAGGGGACAGGGGAATGGCTACACCTTC	CAISEQRGQGNGYTF
TRBD1	TRBV29-1	TRBJ2-7	many	TGCAGCGTTGAGGGACAGGGGGCTGCCGAGCAGTACTTC	CSVEGQGAAEQYF
.	TRBV5-4	TRBJ1-2	.	TGTGCCAGCAGCTCACTAGGGAGTACGGGCTACACCTTC	CASSSLGSTGYTF
.	TRBV5-6	TRBJ1-6	many	TGTGCCAGCAGCTTGACCGGAGTGGGAACTCGGGATTCACCCCTCCACTTT	CASSLTGVGTRDSPLHF
.	TRBV5-1	TRBJ2-7	.	TGCGCCAGCAGCTATGGGCAGGCCTCCTACGAGCAGTACTTC	CASSYGQASYEQYF
.	TRBV4-3	TRBJ2-2	few	TGCGCCAGCAGCCAAGATTTGACAGGCGCCACTACAACTAACACCGGGGAGCTGTTTTTT	CASSQDLTGATTTNTGELFF
TRBD1	TRBV7-9	TRBJ2-7	few	TGTGCCAGCAGGTCGGGACAGACCTCCTCCTACGAGCAGTACTTC	CASRSGQTSSYEQYF
.	TRBV29-1	TRBJ1-5	.	TGCAGCGTTGGTCAGAGCAATCAGCCCCAGCATTTT	CSVGQSNQPQHF
.	TRBV4-1	TRBJ1-1	.	TGCGCCAGCAGCCAAGATCGGGGCAGTTGGGGAACTGAAGCTTTCTTT	CASSQDRGSWGTEAFF
.	TRBV27	TRBJ2-5	.	TGTGCCAGCCTCGGACCCAATACCGAGACCCAGTACTTC	CASLGPNTETQYF
.	TRBV6-5	TRBJ2-7	few	TGTGCCAGCAGTCCGGGACTTCTCCTCGGGGAGCAGTACTTC	CASSPGLLLGEQYF
.	TRBV12-3/TRBV12-4	TRBJ2-1	.	TGTGCCAGCAGTCACAACAACAATGAGCAGTTCTTC	CASSHNNNEQFF
TRBD2	TRBV6-2/TRBV6-3	TRBJ2-3	many	TGTGCCAGCAGTTACCCTCGGGACTACACAGATACGCAGTATTTT	CASSYPRDYTDTQYF
.	TRBV4-1	TRBJ2-3	.	TGCGCCAGCAGCCAAGATCGGGCCCTCATCCTTACGCAGTATTTT	CASSQDRALILTQYF
.	TRBV5-4	TRBJ2-2	.	TGTGCCAGCAGCTCGCTGGCAGGGAGGACCGGGGAGCTGTTTTTT	CASSSLAGRTGELFF
.	TRBV20-1	TRBJ2-3	many	TGCAGTGCTAGCACCGGGAAGAACACAGATACGCAGTATTTT	CSASTGKNTDTQYF
.	TRBV29-1	TRBJ2-1	.	TGCAGCCACCAGGCACCGTACAATGAGCAGTTCTTC	CSHQAPYNEQFF
TRBD1	TRBV27	TRBJ1-5	.	TGTGCCAGCAGGCGGACAGGGGGCCATAATAGCAATCAGCCCCAGCATTTT	CASRRTGGHNSNQPQHF
.	TRBV3-1	TRBJ1-5	few	TGTGCCAGCAGCCAAGGGGGCAGGGGCAATCAGCCCCAGCATTTT	CASSQGGRGNQPQHF
.	TRBV2	TRBJ2-3	many	TGTGCCAGCAGTGGGACTCGAAGCACAGATACGCAGTATTTT	CASSGTRSTDTQYF
TRBD1	TRBV6-5	TRBJ1-1	.	TGTGCCAGCAGTTACGGAATCCCCGGGACAGGGATGAACACTGAAGCTTTCTTT	CASSYGIPGTGMNTEAFF
.	TRBV9	TRBJ1-3	.	TGTGCCAGCAGCGAAGCCCGCGAAAACACCATATATTTT	CASSEARENTIYF
.	TRBV6-5	TRBJ2-7	many	TGTGCCAGCACCTCACCGCCTGACACCGGCAACGAGCAGTACTTC	CASTSPPDTGNEQYF